One TCR beta chain is described in this entry. Its specificity is not known. The source of the sample is a study of T cell responses to AZD1222 COVID-19 vaccine. Findings and limits, study-wide: It should be noted that donors were predominantly white British and more often female, and clonal diversity was possibly underestimated.

Researchers grouped second doses given at about 4 or about 12 weeks into one pool. This CDR3 spans 17 amino acids. Method: immunoSEQ multiplex PCR; TCRdb's copy keeps in-frame clones and lacks some. The sample has about 120,000 clones, roughly 92% seen once. The specimen comprised peripheral blood, sampled 28 days after the second AZD1222 dose. This chain joins TRBV12-2 and TRBJ2-7; the D call TRBD2 from the table was never checked on the DNA. TRBV12-2 represents a pseudogene. The receptor was derived from an adult who received the AZD1222 COVID-19 vaccine. This CDR3 reads CASRKGLAGGPAHEQYF. CDR3 nucleotides: TGTGCAAGTCGCAAGGGACTAGCGGGAGGGCCTGCCCACGAGCAGTACTTC.